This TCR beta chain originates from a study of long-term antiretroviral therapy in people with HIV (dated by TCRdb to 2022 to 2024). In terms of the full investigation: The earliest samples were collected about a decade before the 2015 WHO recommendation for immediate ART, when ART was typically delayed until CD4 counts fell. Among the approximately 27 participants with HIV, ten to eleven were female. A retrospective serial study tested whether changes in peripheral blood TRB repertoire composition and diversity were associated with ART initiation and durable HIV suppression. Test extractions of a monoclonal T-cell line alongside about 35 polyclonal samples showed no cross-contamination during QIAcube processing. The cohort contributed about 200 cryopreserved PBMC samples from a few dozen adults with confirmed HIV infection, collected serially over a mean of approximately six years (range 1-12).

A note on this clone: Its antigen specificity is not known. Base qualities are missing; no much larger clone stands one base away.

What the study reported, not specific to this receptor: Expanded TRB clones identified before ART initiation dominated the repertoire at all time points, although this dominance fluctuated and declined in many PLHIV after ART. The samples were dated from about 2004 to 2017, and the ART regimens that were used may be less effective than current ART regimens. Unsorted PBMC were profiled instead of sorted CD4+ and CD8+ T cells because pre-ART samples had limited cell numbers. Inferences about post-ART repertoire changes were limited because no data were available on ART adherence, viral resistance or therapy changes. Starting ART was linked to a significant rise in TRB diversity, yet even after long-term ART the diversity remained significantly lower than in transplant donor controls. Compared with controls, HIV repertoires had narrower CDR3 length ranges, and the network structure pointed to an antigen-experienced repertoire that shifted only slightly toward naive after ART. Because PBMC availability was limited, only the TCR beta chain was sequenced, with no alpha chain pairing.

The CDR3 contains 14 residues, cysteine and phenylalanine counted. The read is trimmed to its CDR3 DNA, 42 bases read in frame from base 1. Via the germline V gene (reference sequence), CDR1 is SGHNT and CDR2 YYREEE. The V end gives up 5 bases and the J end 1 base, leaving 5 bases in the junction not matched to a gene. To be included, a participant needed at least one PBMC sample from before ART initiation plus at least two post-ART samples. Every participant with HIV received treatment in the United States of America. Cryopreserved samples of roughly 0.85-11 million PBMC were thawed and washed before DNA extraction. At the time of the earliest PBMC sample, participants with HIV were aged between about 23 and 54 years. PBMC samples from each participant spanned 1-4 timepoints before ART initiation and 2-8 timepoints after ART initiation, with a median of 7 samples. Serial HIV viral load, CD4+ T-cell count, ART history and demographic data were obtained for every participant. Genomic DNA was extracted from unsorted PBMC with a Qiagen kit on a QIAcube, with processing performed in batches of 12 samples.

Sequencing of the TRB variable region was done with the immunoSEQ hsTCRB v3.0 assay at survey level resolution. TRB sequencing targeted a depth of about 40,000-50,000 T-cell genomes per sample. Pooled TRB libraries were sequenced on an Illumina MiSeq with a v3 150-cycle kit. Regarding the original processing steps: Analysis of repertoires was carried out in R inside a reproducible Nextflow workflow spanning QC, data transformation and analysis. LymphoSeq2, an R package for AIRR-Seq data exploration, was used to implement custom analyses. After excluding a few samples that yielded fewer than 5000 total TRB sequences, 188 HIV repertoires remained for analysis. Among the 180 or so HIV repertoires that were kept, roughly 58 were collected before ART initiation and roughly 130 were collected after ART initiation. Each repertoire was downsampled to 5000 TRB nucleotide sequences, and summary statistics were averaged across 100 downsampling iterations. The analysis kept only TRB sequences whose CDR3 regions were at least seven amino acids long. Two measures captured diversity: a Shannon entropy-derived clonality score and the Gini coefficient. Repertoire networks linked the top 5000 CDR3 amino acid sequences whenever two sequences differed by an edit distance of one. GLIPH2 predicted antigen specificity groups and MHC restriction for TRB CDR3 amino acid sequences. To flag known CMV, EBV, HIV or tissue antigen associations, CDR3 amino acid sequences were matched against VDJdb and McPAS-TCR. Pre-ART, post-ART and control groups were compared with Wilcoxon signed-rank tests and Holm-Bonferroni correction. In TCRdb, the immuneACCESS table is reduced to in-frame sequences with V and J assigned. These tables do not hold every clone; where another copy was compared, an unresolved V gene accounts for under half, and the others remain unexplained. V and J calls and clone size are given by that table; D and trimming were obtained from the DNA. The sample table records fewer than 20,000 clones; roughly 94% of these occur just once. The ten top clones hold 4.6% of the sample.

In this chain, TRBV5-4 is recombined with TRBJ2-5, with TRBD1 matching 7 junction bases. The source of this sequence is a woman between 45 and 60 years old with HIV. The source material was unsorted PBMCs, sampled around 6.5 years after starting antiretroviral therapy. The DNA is TGTGCCAGCAGTACGGGACAGACCCAAGAGACCCAGTACTTC. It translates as CASSTGQTQETQYF.